The 21 T cell receptor beta chains reported below all come from one sample, sequenced in a study of beta chain features in type 1 diabetes listed by TCRdb under 2018. The library was made by the immunoSEQ multiplex PCR assay. The entire isolated RNA was reverse transcribed using the High Capacity cDNA Reverse Transcription Kit, and thus expressed TCRB transcripts were sequenced. Drawn from immuneACCESS, this table holds only the in-frame rearrangements with V and J called that TCRdb kept. Clones are partly lost; checked studies trace under half to an unresolved V gene and leave the rest unexplained. This sample holds 350,000 to 400,000 clones; around 16% were observed only once. The ten largest clones add up to about 0.02% of the sample. Sequencing used naive CD4+ T cells from blood. The sample's cell subset or site label is to be understood as: true naive CD4+ T cells. The receptors here all came from a woman younger than 30 in good health.

About this clone itself: This specimen includes other DNA sequences encoding the same CDR3. The chain employs TRBV28 and TRBJ2-3; 15 bases are a match to TRBD2. The CDR3 covers 15 residues. Per germline, CDR1 MDHEN and CDR2 SYDVKM. Trimming removed 5 bases from V and 5 bases from J; junction bases left unmatched: 2. The CDR3 DNA is TGTGCCAGCAGTGGGACTAGCGGGAGGATAGATACGCAGTATTTT. Its translation is CASSGTSGRIDTQYF.

This chain uses TRBV4-3 with TRBJ2-1, with TRBD2 identical over 10 bases. Trimming cost V 0 bases and J 4 bases; bases outside gene matches: 6. CDR1 is LGHNA and CDR2 is YSLEER in the germline V gene. This CDR3 has 17 amino acids. CDR3 in DNA: TGCGCCAGCAGCCAAGAGCTTCTAGCGGGAGCGTACAATGAGCAGTTCTTC. It encodes CASSQELLAGAYNEQFF.

V gene TRBV30 combines with J gene TRBJ1-3; no definite D call. The CDR3 is 16 residues long. The V and J ends lost 3 bases and 0 bases respectively, with 15 bases between them. Germline V lookup: CDR1 GTSNPN, CDR2 SVGIG (reference sequence). The chain's CDR3 is CAWRGWTRSSGNTIYF. In DNA, the CDR3 is TGTGCCTGGAGAGGCTGGACTAGGAGCTCTGGAAACACCATATATTTT.

The chain couples TRBV30 to TRBJ2-1; 10 positions match TRBD2. Germline CDR1 is GTSNPN and CDR2 is SVGIG (reference sequence). The CDR3 is made up of 18 amino acids. The trim removed 0 bases at V and 9 bases at J, leaving 17 bases unmatched. DNA of the CDR3: TGTGCCTGGAGTGTAAGAAGGGGGCCTAGCGGGGGCATTAGTGAGCAGTTCTTC. This translates into CAWSVRRGPSGGISEQFF.

This clone was counted only a few times. CDR3 sequence (DNA): TGTGCCAGCAGCTTTGGAGGGATGGCTAATGAAAAACTGTTTTTT. It yields the protein CASSFGGMANEKLFF. The chain couples TRBV7-2 to TRBJ1-4, with D unresolved. V lost 3 bases to trimming and J lost 3 bases, with 11 bases between them. Looked up from germline, CDR1 is SGHTA and CDR2 is FQGNSA. The CDR3 extends over 15 amino acids. The complete variable domain, with remaining parts taken from reference TRBV7-2 and TRBJ1-4, reads GAGVSQSPSNKVTEKGKDVELRCDPISGHTALYWYRQSLGQGLEFLIYFQGNSAPDKSGLPSDRFSAERTGGSVSTLTIQRTQQEDSAVYLCASSFGGMANEKLFFGSGTQLSVL.

This clone has more than one count but fewer than ten. The V gene is TRBV27, the J gene TRBJ2-3, with TRBD1 identical over 8 bases. The CDR3 length is 14 residues. V lost 10 bases and J lost 0; bases outside the gene matches: 6. From germline, CDR1 is MNHEY and CDR2 SMNVEV (reference sequence). This CDR3 is CATKDRVSTDTQYF. The CDR3 DNA reads as TGTGCCACCAAGGACAGGGTGAGCACAGATACGCAGTATTTT.

This clone was counted a few times. The V call is TRBV5-4, the J call TRBJ2-1; 8 nucleotides line up with TRBD2. The CDR3 runs to 15 residues. The J segment lost 2 bases and the V segment lost 4 bases, leaving 5 bases of the junction unmatched. Germline loops: CDR1 SGHNT, CDR2 YYREEE (reference sequence). The CDR3 sequence is CASSLSGMPYNEQFF. The CDR3 DNA reads as TGTGCCAGCAGCCTTAGCGGGATGCCCTACAATGAGCAGTTCTTC. The entire variable domain, with the rest obtained from reference TRBV5-4 and TRBJ2-1, is as follows: ETGVTQSPTHLIKTRGQQVTLRCSSQSGHNTVSWYQQALGQGPQFIFQYYREEENGRGNFPPRFSGLQFPNYSSELNVNALELDDSALYLCASSLSGMPYNEQFFGPGTRLTVL.

The chain links TRBV19 to TRBJ2-1, with 7 bases lining up with TRBD2. This CDR3 spans 16 amino acids. Per germline, CDR1 LNHDA and CDR2 SQIVND (reference sequence). J was trimmed by 6 bases and V by 1 base; bases with no gene match: 9. CDR3 protein: CASSIGLGGSGNEQFF. CDR3 in DNA: TGTGCCAGTAGTATAGGCCTCGGGGGGTCGGGCAATGAGCAGTTCTTC.

The rearrangement joins TRBV1 to TRBJ2-3; TRBD2, the D gene given by the table, was not confirmed from the DNA. TRBV1 is described as a pseudogene. The CDR3 is 18 amino acids. The CDR3 sequence is CTSSQALGGIATTDTQYF. The CDR3 coding sequence is TGCACCAGCAGCCAAGCCCTTGGCGGGATAGCTACCACAGATACGCAGTATTTT.

There are a few counts of this clone. The rearrangement uses TRBV14 and TRBJ2-1, with 11 bases lining up with TRBD2. This CDR3 is 17 amino acids long. CDR1 and CDR2 (germline): SGHDN, FVKESK. J gave up 7 bases and V 2 bases, and 10 bases lay outside the gene matches. The CDR3 sequence is CASSQSLAGGPKNEQFF. The DNA for the CDR3 is TGTGCCAGCAGCCAATCATTAGCGGGAGGGCCCAAGAATGAGCAGTTCTTC.

The sample holds a few counts of this clone. The rearrangement links TRBV25-1 to TRBJ2-7; TRBD1 matches 8 bases. This CDR3 spans 15 amino acids. V was clipped by 2 bases and J by 0 bases; unmatched bases: 3. Germline values: CDR1 MGHDK, CDR2 SYGVNS. The DNA for the CDR3 is TGTGCCAGCAGTGAACAGGGGGCAGGCTCCTACGAGCAGTACTTC. Translation: CASSEQGAGSYEQYF.

This chain links TRBV5-4 with TRBJ1-3, with D possibly being TRBD1 (5 bases). The CDR3 loop spans 15 amino acids. Per germline, CDR1 SGHNT and CDR2 YYREEE (reference sequence). The V end was cut by 0 bases, the J end by 4 bases, with 11 bases between. CDR3 bases: TGTGCCAGCAGCTTGGGCAGGGCGAGCGGAAACACCATATATTTT. Amino acids: CASSLGRASGNTIYF. Variable domain in full (rest from reference TRBV5-4 and TRBJ1-3): ETGVTQSPTHLIKTRGQQVTLRCSSQSGHNTVSWYQQALGQGPQFIFQYYREEENGRGNFPPRFSGLQFPNYSSELNVNALELDDSALYLCASSLGRASGNTIYFGEGSWLTVV.

This rearrangement joins TRBV9 to TRBJ2-1; TRBD2 matches at 10 bases. Germline V gives CDR1 SGDLS, CDR2 YYNGEE. The J segment lost 4 bases and the V segment lost 4 bases, leaving 14 bases of the junction unmatched. CDR3 length: 18 amino acids. CDR3 sequence reads: CASSPGRLAGVVYNEQFF. In DNA, the CDR3 is TGTGCCAGCAGCCCAGGCAGGCTAGCGGGAGTAGTATACAATGAGCAGTTCTTC.

V and J are TRBV5-1 and TRBJ2-3; D perhaps matches TRBD2 (6 bases). The germline CDR1 and CDR2 sequences are SGHRS and YFSETQ. With 4 bases removed from V and 0 bases from J, the gap between germline ends came to 12 bases. The CDR3 contains 15 residues. CDR3 sequence reads: CASSRGGDSTDTQYF. For the CDR3, the DNA is TGCGCCAGCAGCCGGGGCGGGGATAGCACAGATACGCAGTATTTT.

This clone was picked up a small number of times. V gene TRBV19 combines with J gene TRBJ2-7; 10 positions agree with TRBD2. CDR3 size: 17 residues. Trimming cost V 3 bases and J 1 base; bases outside gene matches: 9. CDR1 and CDR2 (germline): LNHDA, SQIVND (reference sequence). The CDR3 DNA reads as TGTGCCAGTAGTATGGATCTGGGGACTAGCGATTCCTACGAGCAGTACTTC. This translates into CASSMDLGTSDSYEQYF.

The CDR3 loop is CASSGPRTESTDTQYF. CDR3 coding DNA: TGTGCCAGCAGTGGCCCTCGGACAGAAAGCACAGATACGCAGTATTTT. This chain connects TRBV28 to TRBJ2-3, with D perhaps TRBD1 (6 bases). V dropped 5 bases and J dropped 0 bases, with 15 bases sitting between them. The CDR3 length is 16 residues. Germline V gives CDR1 MDHEN, CDR2 SYDVKM.

The gene calls are TRBV28 and TRBJ2-5, with D perhaps matching TRBD2 (6 bases). Germline loops: CDR1 MDHEN, CDR2 SYDVKM. V was pared by 6 bases and J by 7 bases, with 12 bases between. There are 12 residues in the CDR3. CDR3 protein: CASRTPGGTQYF. Written as DNA, the CDR3 is TGTGCCAGCAGAACCCCCGGGGGGACCCAGTACTTC.

The CDR3 bases are TGTGCCAGCAGCTTAGTATCTAGCGGGAGAAGCTACGAGCAGTACTTC. This translates into CASSLVSSGRSYEQYF. The V call is TRBV11-2, the J call TRBJ2-7; TRBD2 matches at 10 bases. This CDR3 comprises 16 residues. Germline CDR1 SGHAT, CDR2 FQNNGV. Trimming removed 1 base from V and 3 bases from J; junction bases left unmatched: 6.

V and J are TRBV2 and TRBJ1-2; 7 positions agree with TRBD1. The trim removed 0 bases at V and 4 bases at J, leaving 11 bases unmatched. CDR3 length: 17 amino acids. Per germline, CDR1 SNHLY and CDR2 FYNNEI. The CDR3 here is CASSEARAGGFGYGYTF. Here the CDR3 DNA reads TGTGCCAGCAGTGAAGCTAGGGCAGGGGGATTTGGCTATGGCTACACCTTC.

CDR3 DNA: TGTGCCAGCAGCGTAGAAGACAGGGGTAATGGCTACACCTTC. Encoded protein: CASSVEDRGNGYTF. The genes are TRBV9 and TRBJ1-2, with 8 bases matching TRBD1. CDR1 and CDR2 (germline): SGDLS, YYNGEE. The CDR3 is made up of 14 amino acids. The trim removed 0 bases at V and 6 bases at J, leaving 4 bases unmatched.

The CDR3 loop is CASNRDRVDTEAFF. The CDR3 coding sequence is TGTGCCAGCAACCGGGACAGGGTGGACACTGAAGCTTTCTTT. The J gene is TRBJ1-1, the V gene TRBV6-5, with 9 bases matching TRBD1. CDR3 length equals 14 residues. CDR1 is MNHEY, CDR2 SVGAGI, per germline. Germline trimming cut 7 bases from V and 3 bases from J; bases unmatched to any gene: 6.